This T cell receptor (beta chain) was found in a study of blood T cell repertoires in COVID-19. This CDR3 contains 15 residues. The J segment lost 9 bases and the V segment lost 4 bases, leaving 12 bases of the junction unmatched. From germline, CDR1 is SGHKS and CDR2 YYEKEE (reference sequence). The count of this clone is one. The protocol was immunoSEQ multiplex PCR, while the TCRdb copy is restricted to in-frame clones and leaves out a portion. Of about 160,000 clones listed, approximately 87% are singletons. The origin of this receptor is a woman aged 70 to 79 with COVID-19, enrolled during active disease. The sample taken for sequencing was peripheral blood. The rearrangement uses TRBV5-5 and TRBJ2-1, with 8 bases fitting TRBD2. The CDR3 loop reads CASSPRAGGAGEQFF. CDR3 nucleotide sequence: TGTGCCAGCAGCCCCCGCGCCGGGGGGGCAGGTGAGCAGTTCTTC.